This TCR beta chain appears in the sequencing data of a study of shared clonotypes between healthy human individuals. Using immunoSEQ multiplex PCR, the repertoire was profiled, and TCRdb retains in-frame clones only, with some absent. The sample lists 2,100,000 or so clones; more than 90% were seen once. The germline gives CDR1 MRHNA, CDR2 SNTAGT. V shed 4 bases and J shed 9 bases, with 13 bases lying between them. The CDR3 runs 13 residues. The sample consisted of naive CD4+ T cells sorted from blood. The subset denotes: CD45RA+ positively selected. V gene TRBV6-4 combines with J gene TRBJ2-1, with D possibly being TRBD1 or TRBD2 (5 bases each). The TCR was taken from a man in his late teens or twenties in good health. Written as DNA, the CDR3 is TGTGCCAGCAGTGCCAGGGACGCTAGTGAGCAGTTCTTC. Its protein is CASSARDASEQFF.